This T cell receptor beta chain was obtained from a study of blood T cell repertoires in COVID-19. CDR3 length: 17 residues. V was pared by 3 bases and J by 0 bases, with 15 bases between. Germline CDR1 reads MNHEY; CDR2 reads SVGEGT. Some clones are missing from TCRdb's copy, which holds only in-frame ones; the method was immunoSEQ multiplex PCR. This table holds roughly 340,000 clones, more than 75% found once. This clonotype originated in a man aged 35-49 years in a cohort exposed to, infected with or recovered from COVID-19 (not recorded which). The chain combines TRBV6-2 or TRBV6-3 with TRBJ2-1, with D possibly TRBD2 on 6 matching bases. Sequenced: PBMCs or T cells enriched from blood (not recorded which). The CDR3 DNA follows: TGTGCCAGCAGTTATTCCCGGGAGAGTAGCTCCTACAATGAGCAGTTCTTC. Translation gives CASSYSRESSSYNEQFF.